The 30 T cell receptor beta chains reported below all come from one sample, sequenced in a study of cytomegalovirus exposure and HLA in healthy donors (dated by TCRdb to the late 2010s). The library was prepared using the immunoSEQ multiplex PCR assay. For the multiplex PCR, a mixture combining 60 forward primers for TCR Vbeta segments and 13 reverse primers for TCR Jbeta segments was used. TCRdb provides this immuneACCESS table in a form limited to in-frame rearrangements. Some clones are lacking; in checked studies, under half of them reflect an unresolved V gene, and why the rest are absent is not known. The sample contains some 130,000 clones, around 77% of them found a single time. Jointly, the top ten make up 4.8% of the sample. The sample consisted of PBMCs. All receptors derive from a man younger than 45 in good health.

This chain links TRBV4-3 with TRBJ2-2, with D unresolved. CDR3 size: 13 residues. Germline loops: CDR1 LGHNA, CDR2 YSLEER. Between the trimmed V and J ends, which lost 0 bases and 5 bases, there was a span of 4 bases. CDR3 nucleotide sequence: TGCGCCAGCAGCCAAGATCTTACCGGGGAGCTGTTTTTT. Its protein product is CASSQDLTGELFF.

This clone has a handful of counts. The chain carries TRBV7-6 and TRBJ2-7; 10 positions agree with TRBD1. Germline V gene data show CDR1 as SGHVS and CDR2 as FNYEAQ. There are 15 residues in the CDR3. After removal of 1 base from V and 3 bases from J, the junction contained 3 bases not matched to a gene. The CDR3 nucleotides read TGTGCCAGCAGCTTAGGCGGGACAGGGGTCTACGAGCAGTACTTC. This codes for CASSLGGTGVYEQYF.

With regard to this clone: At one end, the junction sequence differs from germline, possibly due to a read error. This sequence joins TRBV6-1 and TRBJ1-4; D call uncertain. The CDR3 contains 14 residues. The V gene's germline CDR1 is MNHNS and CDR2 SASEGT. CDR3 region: CASSARGIGEKLLF. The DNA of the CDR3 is TGTGCCAGCAGTGCCCGGGGAATAGGAGAAAAACTGCTTTTT.

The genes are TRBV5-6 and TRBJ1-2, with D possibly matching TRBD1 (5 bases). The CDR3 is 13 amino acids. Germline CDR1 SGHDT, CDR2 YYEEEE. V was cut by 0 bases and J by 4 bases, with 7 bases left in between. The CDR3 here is CASSLEGVYGYTF. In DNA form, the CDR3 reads TGTGCCAGCAGCTTGGAAGGGGTCTATGGCTACACCTTC. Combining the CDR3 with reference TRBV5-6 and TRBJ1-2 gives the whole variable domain DAGVTQSPTHLIKTRGQQVTLRCSPKSGHDTVSWYQQALGQGPQFIFQYYEEEERQRGNFPDRFSGHQFPNYSSELNVNALLLGDSALYLCASSLEGVYGYTFGSGTRLTVV.

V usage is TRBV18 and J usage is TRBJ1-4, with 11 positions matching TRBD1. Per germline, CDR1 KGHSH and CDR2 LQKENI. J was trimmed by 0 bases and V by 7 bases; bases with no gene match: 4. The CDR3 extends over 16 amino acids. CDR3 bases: TGTGCCAGCTTTCCGGGACAGGGGGCAACTAATGAAAAACTGTTTTTT. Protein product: CASFPGQGATNEKLFF.

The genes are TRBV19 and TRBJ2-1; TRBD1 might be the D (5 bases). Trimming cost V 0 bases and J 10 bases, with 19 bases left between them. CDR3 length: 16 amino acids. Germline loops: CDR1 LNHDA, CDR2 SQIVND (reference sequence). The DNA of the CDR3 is TGTGCCAGTAGTATAGAGGGTGGGGCAGGGCCAATGGAGCAGTTCTTC. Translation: CASSIEGGAGPMEQFF.

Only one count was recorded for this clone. CDR3 sequence reads: CASSSSPFHEREFANEQFF. The CDR3 region has the DNA TGTGCCAGCAGCTCATCCCCTTTCCATGAGCGGGAGTTTGCCAATGAGCAGTTCTTC. The genes are TRBV7-9 and TRBJ2-1, with 8 bases fitting TRBD2. Trimming at V came to 4 bases and at J to 6 bases, leaving 20 bases not matched to a gene. CDR3 size: 19 residues. Germline V lookup: CDR1 SEHNR, CDR2 FQNEAQ (reference sequence).

The DNA of the CDR3 is TGTGCCAGCAGTGCGTGGGAGAACAATGAGCAGTTCTTC. As protein: CASSAWENNEQFF. The rearrangement links TRBV6-4 to TRBJ2-1; D may be TRBD2 (5 bases). CDR3 size: 13 residues. V was cut by 4 bases and J by 5 bases, with 9 bases left in between. Germline CDR1 is MRHNA and CDR2 is SNTAGT.

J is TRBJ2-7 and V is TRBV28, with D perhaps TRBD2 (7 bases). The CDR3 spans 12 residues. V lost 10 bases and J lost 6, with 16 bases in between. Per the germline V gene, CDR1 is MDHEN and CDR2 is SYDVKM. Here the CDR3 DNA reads TGTGCCACCCTCCGGGGGGCTGGCGAGCAGTACTTC. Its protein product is CATLRGAGEQYF.

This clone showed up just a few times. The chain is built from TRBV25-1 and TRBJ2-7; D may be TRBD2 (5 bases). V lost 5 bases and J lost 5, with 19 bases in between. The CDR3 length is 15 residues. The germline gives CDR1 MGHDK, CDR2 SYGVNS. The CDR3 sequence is CASSSRLAPRDEQYF. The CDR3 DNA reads TGTGCCAGCAGTTCCCGACTGGCCCCGAGGGACGAGCAGTACTTC.

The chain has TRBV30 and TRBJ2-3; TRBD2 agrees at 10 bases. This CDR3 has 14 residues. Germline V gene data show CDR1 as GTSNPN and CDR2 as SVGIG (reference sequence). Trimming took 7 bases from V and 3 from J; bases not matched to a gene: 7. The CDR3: CAYTMTSGTDTQYF. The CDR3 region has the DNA TGTGCCTACACAATGACTAGCGGGACAGATACGCAGTATTTT.

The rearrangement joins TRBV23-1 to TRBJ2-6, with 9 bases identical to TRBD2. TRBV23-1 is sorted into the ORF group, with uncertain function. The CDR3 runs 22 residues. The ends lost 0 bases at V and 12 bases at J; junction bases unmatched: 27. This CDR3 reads CASSQSGSGSGSGARTKGVLTF. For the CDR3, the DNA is TGCGCCAGCAGTCAATCAGGTAGCGGGAGCGGCTCTGGGGCCAGGACAAAGGGCGTCCTGACTTTC.

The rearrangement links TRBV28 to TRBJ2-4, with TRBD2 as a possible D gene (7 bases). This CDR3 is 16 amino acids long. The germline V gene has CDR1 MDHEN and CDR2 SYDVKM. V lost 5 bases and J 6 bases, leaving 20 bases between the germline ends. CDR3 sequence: CASSRGRGGFGNIQYF. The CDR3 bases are TGTGCCAGCAGTCGCGGCAGGGGAGGGTTTGGAAACATTCAGTACTTC.

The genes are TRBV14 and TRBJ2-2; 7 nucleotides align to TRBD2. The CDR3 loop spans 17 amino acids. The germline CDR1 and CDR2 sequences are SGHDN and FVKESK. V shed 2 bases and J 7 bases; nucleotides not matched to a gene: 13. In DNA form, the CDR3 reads TGTGCCAGCAGCCAATACATAGTAGCGGGTCCCGGCGGGGAGCTGTTTTTT. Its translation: CASSQYIVAGPGGELFF. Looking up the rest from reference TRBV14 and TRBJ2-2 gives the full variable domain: EAGVTQFPSHSVIEKGQTVTLRCDPISGHDNLYWYRRVMGKEIKFLLHFVKESKQDESGMPNNRFLAERTGGTYSTLKVQPAELEDSGVYFCASSQYIVAGPGGELFFGEGSRLTVL.

CDR3 region: CATKTGNLMNTEAFF. In nucleotides, the CDR3 is TGTGCCACAAAAACGGGTAACCTAATGAACACTGAAGCTTTCTTT. V and J are TRBV19 and TRBJ1-1, with D uncertain. Germline V CDR1 and CDR2: LNHDA, SQIVND (reference sequence). Trimming shortened V by 10 bases and J by 0 bases, and 18 bases separated the two germline ends. The CDR3 is 15 residues long. Complete variable domain (other parts from reference TRBV19 and TRBJ1-1): DGGITQSPKYLFRKEGQNVTLSCEQNLNHDAMYWYRQDPGQGLRLIYYSQIVNDFQKGDIAEGYSVSREKKESFPLTVTSAQKNPTAFYLCATKTGNLMNTEAFFGQGTRLTVV.

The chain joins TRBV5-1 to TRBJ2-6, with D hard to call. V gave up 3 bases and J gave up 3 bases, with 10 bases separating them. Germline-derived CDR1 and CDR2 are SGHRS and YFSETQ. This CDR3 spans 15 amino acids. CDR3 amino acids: CASSSNPGGANVLTF. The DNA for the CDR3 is TGCGCCAGCAGCTCCAACCCCGGTGGGGCCAACGTCCTGACTTTC.

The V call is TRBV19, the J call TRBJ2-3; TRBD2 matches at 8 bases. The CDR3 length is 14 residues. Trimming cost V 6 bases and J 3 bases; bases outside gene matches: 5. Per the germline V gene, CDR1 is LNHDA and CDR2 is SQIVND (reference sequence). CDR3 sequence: CASRSSGRTDTQYF. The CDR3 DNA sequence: TGTGCCAGTAGGTCCAGCGGGAGAACAGATACGCAGTATTTT. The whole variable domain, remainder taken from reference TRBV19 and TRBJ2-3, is DGGITQSPKYLFRKEGQNVTLSCEQNLNHDAMYWYRQDPGQGLRLIYYSQIVNDFQKGDIAEGYSVSREKKESFPLTVTSAQKNPTAFYLCASRSSGRTDTQYFGPGTRLTVL.

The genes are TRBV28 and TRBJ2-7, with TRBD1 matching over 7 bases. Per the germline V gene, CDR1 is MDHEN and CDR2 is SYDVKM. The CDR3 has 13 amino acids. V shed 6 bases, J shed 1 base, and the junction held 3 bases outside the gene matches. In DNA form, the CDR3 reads TGTGCCAGCAGACGGACAGGTTCCTACGAGCAGTACTTC. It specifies CASRRTGSYEQYF.

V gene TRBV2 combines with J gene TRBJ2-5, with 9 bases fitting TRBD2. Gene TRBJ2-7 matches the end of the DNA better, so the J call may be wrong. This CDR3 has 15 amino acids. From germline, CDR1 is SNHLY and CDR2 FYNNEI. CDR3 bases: TGTGCCAGTACCCTGGGGGCGGGAGGGCCCTACGAGCAGTACTTC. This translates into CASTLGAGGPYEQYF.

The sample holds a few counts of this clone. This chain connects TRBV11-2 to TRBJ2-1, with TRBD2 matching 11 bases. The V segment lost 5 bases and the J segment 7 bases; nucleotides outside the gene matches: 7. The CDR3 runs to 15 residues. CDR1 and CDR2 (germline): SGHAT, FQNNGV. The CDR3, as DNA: TGTGCCAGCAGCCCCTCACTAGCGGGAGTTAATGAGCAGTTCTTC. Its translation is CASSPSLAGVNEQFF.

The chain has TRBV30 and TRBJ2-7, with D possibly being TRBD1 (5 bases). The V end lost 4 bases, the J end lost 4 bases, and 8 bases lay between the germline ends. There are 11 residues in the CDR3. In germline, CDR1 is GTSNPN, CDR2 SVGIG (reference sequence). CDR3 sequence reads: CAWTQGYEQYF. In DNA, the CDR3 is TGTGCCTGGACCCAGGGATACGAGCAGTACTTC.

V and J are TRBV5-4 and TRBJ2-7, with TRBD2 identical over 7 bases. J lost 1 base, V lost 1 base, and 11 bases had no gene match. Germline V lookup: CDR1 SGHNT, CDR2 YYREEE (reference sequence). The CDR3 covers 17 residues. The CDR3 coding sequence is TGTGCCAGCAGCTTGAAAGTTTTTGCGGGAGAGTCCTACGAGCAGTACTTC. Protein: CASSLKVFAGESYEQYF.

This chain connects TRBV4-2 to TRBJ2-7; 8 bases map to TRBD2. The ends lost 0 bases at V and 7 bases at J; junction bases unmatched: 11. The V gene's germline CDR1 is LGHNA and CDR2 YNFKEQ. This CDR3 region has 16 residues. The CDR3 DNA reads TGTGCCAGCAGCCAAGATTGGACGGGAGGGCCTGGAGAGCAGTACTTC. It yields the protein CASSQDWTGGPGEQYF.

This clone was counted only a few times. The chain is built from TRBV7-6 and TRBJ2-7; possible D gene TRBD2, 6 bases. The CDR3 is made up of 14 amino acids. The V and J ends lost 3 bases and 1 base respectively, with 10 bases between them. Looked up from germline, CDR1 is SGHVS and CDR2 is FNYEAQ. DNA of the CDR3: TGTGCCAGCAGCTTTAATAGCGGTTCCTACGAGCAGTACTTC. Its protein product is CASSFNSGSYEQYF. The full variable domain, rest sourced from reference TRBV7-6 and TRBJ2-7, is GAGVSQSPRYKVTKRGQDVALRCDPISGHVSLYWYRQALGQGPEFLTYFNYEAQQDKSGLPNDRFSAERPEGSISTLTIQRTEQRDSAMYRCASSFNSGSYEQYFGPGTRLTVT.

The CDR3 nucleotides read TGTGCCAGCAGCTTGAAACGGGACTCCTACGAGCAGTACTTC. As protein: CASSLKRDSYEQYF. The V call is TRBV5-8, the J call TRBJ2-7, with TRBD2 as a possible D gene (5 bases). The CDR3 covers 14 residues. V lost 1 base and J lost 0, with 8 bases in between. CDR1 is SGHTS and CDR2 is YDEGEE in the germline V gene.

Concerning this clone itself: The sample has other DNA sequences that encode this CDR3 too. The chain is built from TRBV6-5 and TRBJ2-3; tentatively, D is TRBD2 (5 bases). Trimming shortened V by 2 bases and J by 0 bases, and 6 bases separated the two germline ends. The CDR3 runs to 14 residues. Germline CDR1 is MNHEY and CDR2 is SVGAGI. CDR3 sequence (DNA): TGTGCCAGCAGTTACGGCGGGAGCACAGATACGCAGTATTTT. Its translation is CASSYGGSTDTQYF.

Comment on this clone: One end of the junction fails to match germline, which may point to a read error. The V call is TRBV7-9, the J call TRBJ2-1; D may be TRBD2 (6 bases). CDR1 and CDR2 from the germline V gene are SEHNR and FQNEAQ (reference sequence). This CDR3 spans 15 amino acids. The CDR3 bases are TGTTCCAGCAGCTCGAGACTAGAAGCTAACAATGAGCAGTTCTTC. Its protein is CSSSSRLEANNEQFF.

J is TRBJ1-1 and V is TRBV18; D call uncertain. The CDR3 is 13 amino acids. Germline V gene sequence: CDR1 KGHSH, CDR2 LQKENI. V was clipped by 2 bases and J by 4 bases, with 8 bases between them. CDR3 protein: CASSPNGGTEAFF. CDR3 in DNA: TGTGCCAGCTCACCAAACGGTGGCACTGAAGCTTTCTTT. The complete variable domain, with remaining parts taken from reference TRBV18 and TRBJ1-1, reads NAGVMQNPRHLVRRRGQEARLRCSPMKGHSHVYWYRQLPEEGLKFMVYLQKENIIDESGMPKERFSAEFPKEGPSILRIQQVVRGDSAAYFCASSPNGGTEAFFGQGTRLTVV.

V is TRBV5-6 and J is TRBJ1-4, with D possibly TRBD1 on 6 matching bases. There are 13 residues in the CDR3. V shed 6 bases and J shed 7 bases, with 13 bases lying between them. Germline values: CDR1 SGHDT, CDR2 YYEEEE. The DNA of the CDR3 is TGTGCCAGCAACCCGACAGGAGTTGAAAAACTGTTTTTT. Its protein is CASNPTGVEKLFF.

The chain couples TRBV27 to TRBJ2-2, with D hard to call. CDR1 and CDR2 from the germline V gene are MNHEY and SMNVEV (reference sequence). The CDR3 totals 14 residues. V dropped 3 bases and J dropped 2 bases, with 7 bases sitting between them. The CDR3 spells CASSLLSNTGELFF. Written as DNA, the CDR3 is TGTGCCAGCAGTTTGCTTAGCAACACCGGGGAGCTGTTTTTT.